The sequence of this T cell receptor beta chain was determined in a study of Graves' ophthalmopathy and Graves' hyperthyroidism. Study-level findings and limits: For separating ophthalmopathy from stable hyperthyroidism, a 13-signature model gave 85% to 90% sensitivity and 75% to 83% specificity.

Amplified TCR beta CDR3 regions were obtained using RNA transcripts as template. An opening RT-PCR round employed HTBI primers and preceded a second-round multiplex PCR. TCRdb passed the multiplex PCR reads through MiXCR, listing each CDR3 protein once. Of under 250,000 distinct CDR3 sequences listed, 20% to 25% are singletons. This CDR3 region has 17 residues. Germline V gives CDR1 MNHNS, CDR2 SASEGT. V gave up 2 bases and J gave up 5 bases; unmatched junction bases: 10. This clonotype was observed a handful of times. The antigen remains undetermined. This chain links TRBV6-1 with TRBJ2-2; 8 bases match TRBD2. The sample consisted of peripheral blood. This clonotype was obtained from a woman aged 45-60 years with Graves' ophthalmopathy. The CDR3 loop is CASSEMVGLAGTGELFF. CDR3 bases: TGTGCCAGCAGTGAAATGGTGGGCCTAGCGGGTACCGGGGAGCTGTTTTTT.